Sequencing of this T cell receptor beta chain was carried out in a study of cytomegalovirus exposure and HLA in healthy donors. The overall study: The same platform as the approximately 670 first-cohort repertoires was used for the 130 or so validation repertoires, a later analysis reported.

Germline V gene data show CDR1 as MNHEY and CDR2 as SVGAGI. V trimming: 5 bases; J trimming: 8 bases; junction bases outside the gene matches: 12. This CDR3 region has 15 residues. Assay used: immunoSEQ multiplex PCR; TCRdb lists only in-frame clones, some missing. This repertoire shows under 80,000 clones, approximately 93% found once; its top ten account for less than 2.5%. Material for sequencing was PBMCs. The receptor was derived from a woman aged 18-29 years in good health and CMV-seronegative. This sequence joins TRBV6-5 and TRBJ1-2, with 9 bases that match TRBD1. The CDR3 DNA sequence: TGTGCCAGCAGTCCGTTGACAGGGGGTAAGATCGGCTACACCTTC. Translating gives CASSPLTGGKIGYTF.